Listed below are T cell receptor beta chains from one sample, sequenced in a study of Ad26.COV2.S vaccination and SARS-CoV-2 variants. Some clones are missing from TCRdb's copy, which holds only in-frame ones; the method was immunoSEQ multiplex PCR. The data show about 350,000 clones, more than 75% seen once. This sample comprised peripheral blood, obtained in a trial of Ad26.COV2.S vaccine versus placebo. The origin of the receptors is a person aged 18-60 years who received the Ad26.COV2.S COVID-19 vaccine or a placebo. CDR3s include the opening cysteine and the closing phenylalanine or tryptophan. The order of the fields is clone size, V gene, D gene, J gene, CDR3 protein, CDR3 DNA. The D gene is left open where the match is weak. The listing skips clone size in some rows; elsewhere it reads once, few, many or a size class.

.,TRBV10-3,.,TRBJ1-2,CAISESWGNGGYTF,TGTGCCATCAGTGAGTCTTGGGGGAACGGTGGCTACACCTTC
.,TRBV19,.,TRBJ2-7,CASSISTGESYEQYF,TGTGCCAGTAGTATAAGTACAGGAGAATCCTACGAGCAGTACTTC
.,TRBV4-3,TRBD1,TRBJ2-5,CASSQDSWDSQETQYF,TGCGCCAGCAGCCAAGATAGTTGGGACAGCCAAGAGACCCAGTACTTC
.,TRBV7-2,TRBD1,TRBJ1-6,CASSPQGTGRNSPLHF,TGTGCCAGCAGCCCCCAAGGGACAGGGCGAAATTCACCCCTCCACTTT
.,TRBV30,.,TRBJ2-2,CAWSLGMSPGGELFF,TGTGCCTGGAGTCTCGGTATGTCTCCTGGCGGGGAGCTGTTTTTT
.,TRBV2,.,TRBJ2-5,CASSYNRDPPGETQYF,TGTGCCAGCAGTTACAACCGGGACCCCCCTGGAGAGACCCAGTACTTC
once,TRBV4-3,TRBD1,TRBJ1-4,CASSQVGGLNEKLFF,TGCGCCAGCAGCCAAGTAGGGGGCTTGAATGAAAAACTGTTTTTT
.,TRBV5-6,.,TRBJ1-1,CASSRIRDKNTEAFF,TGTGCCAGCAGCCGAATCCGGGACAAGAACACTGAAGCTTTCTTT
.,TRBV5-4,.,TRBJ2-1,CASSAREAGGFEQFF,TGTGCCAGCAGCGCCCGGGAGGCAGGGGGCTTTGAGCAGTTCTTC
.,TRBV7-9,TRBD2,TRBJ2-2,CASSSSGGFTGELFF,TGTGCCAGCAGCTCGAGCGGGGGGTTCACCGGGGAGCTGTTTTTT
.,TRBV5-1,TRBD2,TRBJ2-1,CASSSGLAGVNEQFF,TGCGCCAGCAGCTCCGGACTAGCGGGAGTCAATGAGCAGTTCTTC
few,TRBV5-1,.,TRBJ2-1,CASSLGRKNEQFF,TGCGCCAGCAGCCTGGGGAGGAAGAATGAGCAGTTCTTC
.,TRBV18,TRBD2,TRBJ2-7,CASSPRGGLAGGGGYEQYF,TGTGCCAGCTCACCAAGGGGGGGACTAGCGGGAGGAGGTGGCTACGAGCAGTACTTC
.,TRBV5-4,.,TRBJ2-5,CASSFGGFQETQYF,TGTGCCAGCAGCTTTGGGGGGTTTCAAGAGACCCAGTACTTC
once,TRBV30,.,TRBJ1-6,CAWSPGVDSPLHF,TGTGCCTGGAGCCCAGGGGTAGATTCACCCCTCCACTTT
once,TRBV6-1,.,TRBJ2-6,CASSEVRTGANVLTF,TGTGCCAGCAGTGAAGTGAGAACTGGGGCCAACGTCCTGACTTTC
.,TRBV10-3,.,TRBJ1-2,CAIGNGQFGYTF,TGTGCCATCGGAAACGGACAGTTTGGCTACACCTTC
.,TRBV5-6,TRBD1,TRBJ1-6,CASSLQGASSPLHF,TGTGCCAGCAGTTTACAGGGGGCTAGTTCACCCCTCCACTTT
.,TRBV6-2/TRBV6-3,TRBD1,TRBJ2-7,CASSRTGPYEQYF,TGTGCCAGCAGTCGGACAGGCCCCTACGAGCAGTACTTC
.,TRBV11-3,.,TRBJ2-1,CASSLAPYNEQFF,TGTGCCAGCAGCTTAGCGCCATACAATGAGCAGTTCTTC
.,TRBV6-5,TRBD1,TRBJ1-1,CASTPDRGWNTEAFF,TGTGCCAGCACCCCAGACAGGGGATGGAACACTGAAGCTTTCTTT
.,TRBV4-1,.,TRBJ2-5,CASSQTSALRRETQYF,TGCGCCAGCAGCCAAACCTCGGCCCTAAGGCGGGAGACCCAGTACTTC
.,TRBV30,TRBD2,TRBJ2-2,CAWSGGRGGAGELFF,TGTGCCTGGAGTGGGGGGCGGGGGGGCGCCGGGGAGCTGTTTTTT
few,TRBV24-1,TRBD1,TRBJ2-1,CATSVAGQGRGNEQFF,TGTGCCACCAGTGTCGCGGGACAGGGAAGAGGCAATGAGCAGTTCTTC
.,TRBV4-1,.,TRBJ2-2,CASSHGRASGELFF,TGCGCCAGCAGCCACGGACGGGCGTCCGGGGAGCTGTTTTTT
.,TRBV7-8,.,TRBJ2-7,CASSSEVDYYEQYF,TGTGCCAGCAGCTCAGAGGTAGACTACTACGAGCAGTACTTC
few,TRBV14,.,TRBJ1-3,CASRPQGSPGNTIYF,TGTGCCAGCAGACCACAGGGTTCTCCTGGAAACACCATATATTTT
few,TRBV2,.,TRBJ1-3,CASSADLPTRNTIYF,TGTGCCAGCAGTGCGGACTTGCCCACTAGAAACACCATATATTTT
few,TRBV30,TRBD1,TRBJ1-4,CAWSGQGRVKLFF,TGTGCCTGGAGTGGACAGGGGAGGGTAAAACTGTTTTTT
.,TRBV7-9,TRBD1,TRBJ2-7,CASKHYTLTGGNEQYF,TGTGCCAGCAAACACTACACCCTGACAGGGGGCAACGAGCAGTACTTC
once,TRBV5-1,TRBD2,TRBJ2-3,CASSAGEPPDTQYF,TGCGCCAGCAGCGCGGGAGAACCCCCCGATACGCAGTATTTT
.,TRBV4-1,.,TRBJ1-3,CASSQITGNTIYF,TGCGCCAGCAGCCAAATTACAGGAAACACCATATATTTT
.,TRBV4-2,.,TRBJ1-2,CASSQLGEGVGGYTF,TGTGCCAGCAGCCAACTCGGAGAAGGGGTAGGTGGCTACACCTTC
.,TRBV7-9,.,TRBJ1-1,CASSLGPSGTEAFF,TGTGCCAGCAGCTTAGGCCCTAGTGGCACTGAAGCTTTCTTT
.,TRBV10-3,.,TRBJ2-2,CAISADVGGNTGELFF,TGTGCCATCAGTGCTGACGTCGGAGGAAACACCGGGGAGCTGTTTTTT
.,TRBV28,.,TRBJ2-6,CASSLPGTGANVLTF,TGTGCCAGCAGTTTACCAGGGACTGGGGCCAACGTCCTGACTTTC
.,TRBV4-1,.,TRBJ1-1,CASSQEGRVTEAFF,TGCGCCAGCAGCCAGGAGGGGCGGGTCACTGAAGCTTTCTTT
.,TRBV7-2,TRBD2,TRBJ2-3,CASSLPGGQSDTQYF,TGTGCCAGCAGCTTACCGGGGGGGCAATCAGATACGCAGTATTTT
.,TRBV7-2,TRBD2,TRBJ2-5,CASSLMTSGQETQYF,TGTGCCAGCAGCTTAATGACTAGCGGTCAAGAGACCCAGTACTTC
.,TRBV4-3,.,TRBJ2-3,CASSQISSTDTQYF,TGCGCCAGCAGCCAGATAAGTAGCACAGATACGCAGTATTTT
.,TRBV4-3,TRBD1,TRBJ1-4,CASSQADRGREEKLFF,TGCGCCAGCAGCCAAGCGGACAGGGGGCGGGAAGAAAAACTGTTTTTT
.,TRBV12-3/TRBV12-4,.,TRBJ2-7,CASSLMYYEQYF,TGTGCCAGCAGTTTAATGTACTACGAGCAGTACTTC